This T cell receptor (beta chain) is drawn from a study of identical twins. General study results and limits: There was an excess of low generation probability in the out-of-frame alpha sequences that twins shared.

Germline V CDR1 and CDR2: SGHTA, FQGTGA. Trimming stripped 5 bases from V and 8 bases from J, with 13 bases between. The CDR3 loop spans 14 amino acids. In TCRdb, the 5' RACE reads were re-called with MiXCR into one record per CDR3 protein. The table lists hundreds of thousands of distinct CDR3 sequences, less than 9.5% of them singletons. This clonotype has only a few counts. Antigen specificity is unknown. The chain combines TRBV7-3 with TRBJ1-6; maybe TRBD1 (6 bases). Sequenced input: memory (CD45RO+) T cells sorted from blood. The TCR sequence derives from a woman aged 18-35 years in good health. The CDR3 loop reads CASSQGGRYSPLHF. CDR3 DNA: TGTGCCAGCAGCCAAGGGGGTCGCTATTCACCCCTCCACTTT. The full variable domain, with the rest looked up from reference TRBV7-3 and TRBJ1-6, is GAGVSQTPSNKVTEKGKYVELRCDPISGHTALYWYRQSLGQGPEFLIYFQGTGAADDSGLPNDRFFAVRPEGSVSTLKIQRTERGDSAVYLCASSQGGRYSPLHFGNGTRLTVT.